This T cell receptor (beta chain) comes out of a study of T cells expressing NK-cell markers. Study details: In sorted CD3+CD56+NKG2C+, CD3+CD56+NKG2C- and CD3+CD56-NKG2C+ T cells, TCR beta repertoires were obtained. Overall study results and limits: CD8+ T cells in over 5 donors included dominant NKG2C+ clonotypes at roughly 1.0-8%. Once again these clonotypes came out on top in the CD3+CD56-NKG2C+ fraction of a few donors.

From germline, CDR1 is SGHTA and CDR2 FQGNSA. The CDR3 runs 14 residues. After re-calling the 5' RACE reads, TCRdb lists one entry per CDR3 protein, DNA absent. The sample's table shows fewer than 400,000 distinct CDR3 sequences. As concerns this clonotype: What it recognizes is unknown.

This TCR came from a man between 18 and 69 years old in good health. The sequenced sample consisted of blood T cells: a sorted CD56 or NKG2C T cell subset, CD4+ or CD8+ T cells, or bulk PBMC T cells (not recorded which). V usage is TRBV7-2 and J usage is TRBJ1-5; the TCRdb D gene call, TRBD1, has no DNA to confirm it. CDR3: CASSFGTENQPQHF. The variable domain in full, completed from reference TRBV7-2 and TRBJ1-5, reads GAGVSQSPSNKVTEKGKDVELRCDPISGHTALYWYRQSLGQGLEFLIYFQGNSAPDKSGLPSDRFSAERTGGSVSTLTIQRTQQEDSAVYLCASSFGTENQPQHFGDGTRLSIL.